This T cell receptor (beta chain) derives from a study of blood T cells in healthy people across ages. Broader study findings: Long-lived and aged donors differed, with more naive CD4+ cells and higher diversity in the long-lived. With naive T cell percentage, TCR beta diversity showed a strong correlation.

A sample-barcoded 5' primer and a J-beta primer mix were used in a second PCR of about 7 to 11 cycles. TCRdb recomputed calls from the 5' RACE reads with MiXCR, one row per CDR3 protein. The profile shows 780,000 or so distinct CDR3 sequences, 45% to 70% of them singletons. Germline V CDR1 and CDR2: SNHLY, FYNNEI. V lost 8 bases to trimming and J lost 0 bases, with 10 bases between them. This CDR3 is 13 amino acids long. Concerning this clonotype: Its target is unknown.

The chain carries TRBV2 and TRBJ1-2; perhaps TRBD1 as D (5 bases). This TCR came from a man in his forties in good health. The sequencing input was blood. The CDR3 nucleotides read TGTGCCAGCCAGGGTCGCGCTAACTATGGCTACACCTTC. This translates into CASQGRANYGYTF.